This T cell receptor beta chain was obtained from a study of CD8 T cells in ankylosing spondylitis. Researchers built TCR beta libraries using quantitative 5'-RACE with molecular barcodes. Each CDR3 protein gets one entry after TCRdb re-called the 5' RACE reads with MiXCR. The sample yields about 500,000 distinct CDR3 sequences, roughly 5.3% seen once. This clonotype appeared many times. Its antigen is still unknown. V was pared by 2 bases and J by 0 bases, with 7 bases of the junction left unmatched. In germline, CDR1 is SGHDT, CDR2 YYEEEE. The CDR3 spans 18 residues. Study results and caveats: In peripheral blood, disease-linked CD8+ clones occurred at relatively low frequencies. A TCR beta motif of several highly homologous variants appeared characteristic of ankylosing spondylitis blood.

The receptor comes from a male donor with ankylosing spondylitis. The source material was blood, either unsorted or a sorted T cell fraction (not recorded which). V gene TRBV5-6 combines with J gene TRBJ1-6; 8 bases fit TRBD1. This CDR3 reads CASSFGQGDTSYNSPLHF. The CDR3 DNA reads as TGTGCCAGCAGCTTTGGACAGGGTGACACCTCCTATAATTCACCCCTCCACTTT.